This TCR beta chain was recorded in a study of identical twins. Germline CDR1 reads SEHNR; CDR2 reads FQNEAQ (reference sequence). The CDR3 is 12 residues long. V gave up 1 base and J gave up 7 bases, with 8 bases separating them. TCRdb re-called the 5' RACE reads through MiXCR, storing one row per CDR3 protein. The data show hundreds of thousands of distinct CDR3 sequences, with over 15% seen just once and approximately 14% held by the top ten. This clonotype has at least ten counts. The same data also went into a second study, on T cells expressing NK-cell markers.

The sequenced material came from PBMCs. The origin of this receptor is a woman aged 18-35 years in good health. V and J are TRBV7-9 and TRBJ2-7; D is unresolved. CDR3 sequence reads: CASSLGQREQYF. Here the CDR3 DNA reads TGTGCCAGCAGCTTAGGACAACGAGAGCAGTACTTC. The variable domain in full, with the rest retrieved from reference TRBV7-9 and TRBJ2-7, is DTGVSQNPRHKITKRGQNVTFRCDPISEHNRLYWYRQTLGQGPEFLTYFQNEAQLEKSRLLSDRFSAERPKGSFSTLEIQRTEQGDSAMYLCASSLGQREQYFGPGTRLTVT.